This T cell receptor beta chain appears in the sequencing data of a study of cytomegalovirus exposure and HLA in healthy donors. Regarding the study as a whole: Rare TCR sequences predominated, though certain public TCRs were found in many donors.

On this clone: No antigen is known for it.

Germline CDR1 MGHRA, CDR2 YSYEKL. V was trimmed by 1 base and J by 0 bases, leaving 9 bases between them. The CDR3 loop spans 15 amino acids. 60 Vbeta and 13 Jbeta primers were used in PCR. Method: immunoSEQ multiplex PCR; TCRdb's copy keeps in-frame clones and lacks some. The table has fewer than 110,000 clones, 60% to 80% seen once. The clonotype was recovered from a man aged 50-59 years in good health and CMV-seropositive. The specimen was PBMCs. This sequence joins TRBV4-1 and TRBJ1-2; a weak D match, TRBD1 (5 bases). The CDR3 loop is CASSQGPGTNYGYTF. The CDR3 DNA reads TGCGCCAGCAGCCAAGGCCCAGGGACTAACTATGGCTACACCTTC.